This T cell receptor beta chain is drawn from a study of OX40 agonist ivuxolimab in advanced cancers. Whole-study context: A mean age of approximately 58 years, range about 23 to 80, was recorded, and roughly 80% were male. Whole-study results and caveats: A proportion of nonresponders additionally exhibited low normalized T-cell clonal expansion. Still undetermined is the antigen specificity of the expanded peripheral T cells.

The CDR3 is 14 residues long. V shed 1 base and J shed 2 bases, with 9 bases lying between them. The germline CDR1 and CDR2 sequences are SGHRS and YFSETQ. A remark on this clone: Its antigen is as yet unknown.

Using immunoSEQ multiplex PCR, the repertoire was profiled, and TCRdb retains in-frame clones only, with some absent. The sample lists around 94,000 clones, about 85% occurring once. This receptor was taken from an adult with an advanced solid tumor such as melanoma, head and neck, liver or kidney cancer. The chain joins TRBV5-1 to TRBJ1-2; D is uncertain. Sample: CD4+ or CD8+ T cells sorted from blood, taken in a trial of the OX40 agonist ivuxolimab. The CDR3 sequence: CASSLYPGNYGYTF. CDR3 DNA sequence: TGCGCCAGCAGCTTGTATCCGGGGAACTATGGCTACACCTTC.